This T cell receptor (beta chain) comes out of a study of T-cell reconstitution after alpha-beta-depleted transplantation in children. The library targeted TCRbeta and was prepared with unique molecular identifiers. TCRdb redid the calling of the PCR reads with MiXCR, one entry per CDR3 protein. The sample lists hundreds of thousands of distinct CDR3 sequences; approximately 10% were seen once. This clonotype appeared many times. Trimming pared 0 bases from V and 3 bases from J, leaving 6 bases between. This CDR3 is built from 13 residues. The germline V gene has CDR1 SGDLS and CDR2 YYNGEE. The source is a child younger than two with acute myeloid leukemia, due to receive a stem cell transplant. The chain is built from TRBV9 and TRBJ1-1; D call uncertain. Sequencing was performed on PBMCs, taken before TCRalphabeta/CD19-depleted stem cell transplant. CDR3 loop: CASSVGGYTEAFF. The DNA of the CDR3 is TGTGCCAGCAGCGTAGGAGGGTACACTGAAGCTTTCTTT.